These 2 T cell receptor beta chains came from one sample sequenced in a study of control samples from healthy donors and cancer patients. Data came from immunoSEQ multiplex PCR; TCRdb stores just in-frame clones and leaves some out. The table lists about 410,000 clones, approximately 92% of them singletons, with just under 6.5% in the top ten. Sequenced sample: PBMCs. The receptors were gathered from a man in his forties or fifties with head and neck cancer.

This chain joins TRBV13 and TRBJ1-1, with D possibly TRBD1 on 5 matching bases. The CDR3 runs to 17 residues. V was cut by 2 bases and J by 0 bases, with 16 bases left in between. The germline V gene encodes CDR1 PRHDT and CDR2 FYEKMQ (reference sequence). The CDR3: CASSLRQGGSMNTEAFF. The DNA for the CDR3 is TGTGCCAGCAGCTTAAGGCAGGGTGGATCTATGAACACTGAAGCTTTCTTT.

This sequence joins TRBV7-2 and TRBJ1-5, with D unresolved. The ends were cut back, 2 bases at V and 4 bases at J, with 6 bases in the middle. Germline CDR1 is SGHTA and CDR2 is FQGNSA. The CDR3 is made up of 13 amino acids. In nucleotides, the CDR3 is TGTGCCAGCAGCTTACAGCTTAATCAGCCCCAGCATTTT. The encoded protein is CASSLQLNQPQHF.